This T cell receptor beta chain was recorded in a study of metastatic and nonmetastatic thyroid tumors (dated by TCRdb to 2018 to 2020). At the level of the whole study: The researchers compared repertoires between peripheral blood samples and tumor or nodule tissue samples from patients with malignant or benign thyroid disease.

Beyond this particular receptor, the publication reports: TCR beta diversity was reported as significantly higher in malignant tumors than in benign nodules, in both blood and tumor samples.

None of the patients had been given any treatment before thyroid surgery. Patient clinical samples collected from the early 2010s to the late 2010s were retrospectively analysed using T-cell receptor beta sequencing. Libraries were made using PCR. Instrument on record: Illumina HiSeq 4000. High-throughput sequencing was used to profile the TCR beta-chain CDR3 region of each patient. In the authors' own workflow: A classifier to discriminate distant-metastatic papillary thyroid cancer patients was built from CDR3 differences across clinicopathological groups. The Shannon index was used to measure repertoire diversity, and the Morisita-Horn index was used to measure how similar tumor and blood repertoires were. TCRdb reworked the public reads: Q25 trimming with fastp, MiXCR clone assembly, productive beta chains retained. These V and J calls are TCRdb output, not the study's own analysis. Across this sample there are about 39,000 clones, with around 20% seen only once. The leading ten clones occupy 15% to 20% of the sample.

The junction carries 15 bases between V and J, which are trimmed by 1 base and 9 bases respectively. CDR1 and CDR2 were assigned from the germline V gene as SGHVS and FQNEAQ. Reading from cysteine to phenylalanine, the CDR3 counts 15 amino acids. Of the read, only the CDR3 DNA is kept; its 45 bases are in frame from base 1. Remarks on this clone: This receptor's antigen is unknown. Nothing much larger sits one base from this clone, and base qualities are not available.

The chain links TRBV7-8 with TRBJ2-2; a confident D gene designation cannot be given. The sequencing input was blood. This sequence originates from a female donor with papillary thyroid cancer or a benign thyroid nodule (not recorded which). Some clones in this sample may be carry-over from other donors' samples. This receptor carries the CDR3 CASSLVRSGIRELFF. The DNA sequence is as follows: TGTGCCAGCAGCTTAGTGAGGTCGGGCATCCGGGAGCTGTTTTTT.